The entry below describes one TCR beta chain. The target antigen is unknown. In preparing the TRB cDNA libraries, 5' RACE with UMI labels was used. TCRdb reprocessed the 5' RACE reads; each CDR3 protein has one entry and no DNA is given. The listing records 50,000 to 55,000 distinct CDR3 sequences. The sample comes from a study of CXCR3-negative and CXCR3-positive naive CD8 T cells. Germline assignment: CDR1 SGHNT and CDR2 YYREEE (reference sequence). This CDR3 has 13 amino acids. The study's findings and limits: Naive CXCR3-negative and CXCR3-positive cells had similar TRBV-TRBJ usage; memory differed.

The sample comprised naive CXCR3- CD8+ T cells from blood. Sample subset: CD45RO-CCR7+CD27+CD95- naive CD8+ T cells lacking CXCR3 (TNR3-). The chain carries TRBV5-4 and TRBJ1-1; TCRdb's D call of TRBD1 is untestable without DNA. The receptor comes from a human donor in good health. Some clones in this sample may be carry-over from other donors' samples. This chain's CDR3 is CASSLGDAPEAFF. The whole variable domain, remainder taken from reference TRBV5-4 and TRBJ1-1, is ETGVTQSPTHLIKTRGQQVTLRCSSQSGHNTVSWYQQALGQGPQFIFQYYREEENGRGNFPPRFSGLQFPNYSSELNVNALELDDSALYLCASSLGDAPEAFFGQGTRLTVV.